This T cell receptor beta chain was observed in a study of OX40 agonist ivuxolimab in advanced cancers. Across the study: Partial responses occurred in three patients (one hepatocellular carcinoma, two cutaneous melanoma).

V lost 0 bases to trimming and J lost 4 bases; unmatched junction nucleotides: 3. The germline gives CDR1 SGHNT, CDR2 YYREEE (reference sequence). The CDR3 runs to 14 residues. Comment on this clone: The antigen is not known.

Libraries were prepared by immunoSEQ multiplex PCR; TCRdb keeps only in-frame clonotypes and omits some of them. The table lists about 22,000 clones, almost 85% of them singletons, with roughly 30% in the top ten. Study-wide results and limits: Partial responders at 0.1-3.0 mg/kg had among the lowest clonal expansion. Relative to CD4+ cells, CD8+ T cells on average had more expanded clones. The CD4+ and CD8+ T cells in the blood had expanded clonally by week 6 at 0.1 to 3.0 mg/kg.

This sequence was found in an adult with an advanced solid tumor such as melanoma, head and neck, liver or kidney cancer. The V and J genes are TRBV5-4 and TRBJ2-7, with 8 nucleotides matching TRBD2. Material: CD4+ or CD8+ T cells sorted from blood, obtained in a trial of the OX40 agonist ivuxolimab. CDR3 residues: CASSLVSGGYEQYF. The DNA for the CDR3 is TGTGCCAGCAGCTTGGTGTCGGGGGGGTACGAGCAGTACTTC.